This is a list of T cell receptor beta chains from one sample in a study of cytomegalovirus exposure and HLA in healthy donors. Repertoires were generated with immunoSEQ multiplex PCR, while TCRdb's copy carries only in-frame clones and drops some. Of 150,000 to 180,000 clones detected, around 84% appear once; the ten largest clones hold approximately 2%. The specimen was PBMCs. Receptors were obtained from a human donor in good health. The CDR3 runs from the conserved cysteine through the conserved F or W. The order of the fields is D gene, J gene, clone size, V gene, CDR3 protein, CDR3 DNA. The D gene is left open where the match is weak. Clone size is stated in some rows and not others, as once, few, many or a class when expanded.

.,TRBJ1-4,.,TRBV9,CASSVADRNEKLFF,TGTGCCAGCAGCGTAGCAGACAGAAATGAAAAACTGTTTTTT
TRBD2,TRBJ2-3,.,TRBV6-5,CASSSRTSSTQYF,TGTGCCAGCAGCAGCCGGACTAGCAGTACGCAGTATTTT
.,TRBJ2-5,once,TRBV7-9,CASSLAGAGLETQYF,TGTGCCAGCAGCTTAGCAGGGGCAGGTCTCGAGACCCAGTACTTC
.,TRBJ2-5,.,TRBV9,CASSPQRGETQYF,TGTGCCAGCAGCCCCCAGAGGGGGGAGACCCAGTACTTC
.,TRBJ2-7,.,TRBV2,CASSTRDTAYEQYF,TGTGCCAGCAGCACCAGGGACACCGCCTACGAGCAGTACTTC
TRBD1,TRBJ1-5,few,TRBV27,CASRRQGAFQPQHF,TGTGCCAGCAGGAGACAGGGGGCCTTTCAGCCCCAGCATTTT
.,TRBJ2-1,once,TRBV28,CASRLPGLSYNEQFF,TGTGCCAGCAGACTACCAGGGTTATCCTACAATGAGCAGTTCTTC
.,TRBJ2-1,once,TRBV2,CASMPDNNNEQFF,TGTGCCAGCATGCCGGACAATAACAATGAGCAGTTCTTC
.,TRBJ1-1,.,TRBV27,CASSLSPQNTEAFF,TGTGCCAGCAGTTTATCCCCCCAGAACACTGAAGCTTTCTTT
.,TRBJ1-2,few,TRBV15,CATSRDPHSGGLGYTF,TGTGCCACCAGCAGAGACCCCCATTCGGGGGGCTTAGGCTACACCTTC
.,TRBJ1-2,.,TRBV2,CASSARMGPGIGGYTF,TGTGCCAGCAGTGCTAGAATGGGCCCCGGGATAGGTGGCTACACCTTC
.,TRBJ1-2,many,TRBV2,CANPRGPQAYGYTF,TGTGCCAACCCTAGGGGCCCGCAGGCCTATGGCTACACCTTC
TRBD2,TRBJ2-1,.,TRBV7-9,CASSDTGTSGYNEQFF,TGTGCCAGCAGCGATACCGGGACTAGCGGATACAATGAGCAGTTCTTC
TRBD1,TRBJ1-4,once,TRBV5-4,CASSLEGAANEKLFF,TGTGCCAGCAGCCTCGAGGGGGCGGCTAATGAAAAACTGTTTTTT
.,TRBJ1-2,.,TRBV10-2,CASSESSRGRAPYGYTF,TGCGCCAGCAGTGAGTCAAGTCGGGGGAGGGCCCCCTATGGCTACACCTTC
.,TRBJ1-1,once,TRBV29-1,CSSVGHLNTEAFF,TGCAGCTCCGTGGGGCACCTGAACACTGAAGCTTTCTTT
.,TRBJ1-1,.,TRBV18,CASSPRPSENTEAFF,TGTGCCAGCTCACCCCGACCGAGCGAGAACACTGAAGCTTTCTTT